The 18 T cell receptor beta chains below come from one sample, sequenced in a study of technical replicates of blood from a few donors. The protocol was immunoSEQ multiplex PCR, while the TCRdb copy is restricted to in-frame clones and leaves out a portion. Altogether approximately 79,000 clones are present, 97% being singletons, with the ten largest covering almost 0.3%. The sample taken for sequencing was T cells isolated from PBMCs. These receptors were obtained from a human donor in good health.

This chain uses TRBV6-1 with TRBJ1-2; D not resolved. Germline assignment: CDR1 MNHNS and CDR2 SASEGT. The ends were cut back, 10 bases at V and 5 bases at J, with 23 bases in the middle. The CDR3 has 15 amino acids. Here the CDR3 DNA reads TGTGCCACAAGCAGGTGGTCCCCTTCTCCATATGGCTACACCTTC. This gives the protein CATSRWSPSPYGYTF.

V usage is TRBV15 and J usage is TRBJ1-5, with D possibly matching TRBD1 (6 bases). From germline, CDR1 is LNHNV and CDR2 YYDKDF (reference sequence). The V gene lost 0 bases and the J gene lost 5 bases, with 11 bases spanning the gap. The CDR3 is 15 amino acids. The CDR3 here is CATSRDQGNYQPQHF. The CDR3 nucleotides read TGTGCCACCAGCAGAGATCAGGGGAACTATCAGCCCCAGCATTTT.

The genes are TRBV27 and TRBJ2-3; the D is unclear. This CDR3 comprises 15 residues. Germline V lookup: CDR1 MNHEY, CDR2 SMNVEV (reference sequence). Trimming took 4 bases from V and 0 from J, leaving 11 bases between them. CDR3 amino acids: CASSSYPSSTDTQYF. In nucleotides, the CDR3 is TGTGCCAGCAGTTCTTATCCCTCTAGCACAGATACGCAGTATTTT.

This chain joins TRBV10-3 and TRBJ2-1, with D possibly being TRBD2 (5 bases). V lost 3 bases and J 0 bases, leaving 12 bases between the germline ends. CDR1 ENHRY and CDR2 SYGVKD come from the germline V gene. The CDR3 is 16 residues long. CDR3 DNA sequence: TGTGCCATCAGTGACCCCTACCGGGACTCCTACAATGAGCAGTTCTTC. It is translated as CAISDPYRDSYNEQFF.

The chain has TRBV19 and TRBJ1-2; D gene uncertain. Trimming took off 3 bases at V and 7 bases at J, with 12 bases between the two ends. Germline V gives CDR1 LNHDA, CDR2 SQIVND (reference sequence). This CDR3 is 13 amino acids long. The CDR3 coding sequence is TGTGCCAGTAGTATCCGGGGAGGTCCTGGCTACACCTTC. Residues: CASSIRGGPGYTF.

V gene TRBV2 combines with J gene TRBJ2-7; D is possibly TRBD2 (6 bases). The V and J ends lost 7 bases and 2 bases respectively, with 15 bases between them. This CDR3 region has 14 residues. Per the germline V gene, CDR1 is SNHLY and CDR2 is FYNNEI. CDR3 amino acids: CASIPRGLTYEQYF. For the CDR3, the DNA is TGTGCCAGCATCCCCCGGGGACTTACCTACGAGCAGTACTTC.

V gene TRBV7-9 combines with J gene TRBJ2-7; 9 bases are a match to TRBD2. V lost 3 bases to trimming and J lost 2 bases; unmatched junction nucleotides: 2. The germline CDR1 and CDR2 sequences are SEHNR and FQNEAQ (reference sequence). CDR3 length: 14 amino acids. The CDR3 DNA sequence: TGTGCCAGCAGCTTTGGCGGGAGGGCCTACGAGCAGTACTTC. Translated, it gives CASSFGGRAYEQYF.

CDR3 amino acids: CASTEVGQPQHF. The DNA of the CDR3 is TGTGCCAGCACCGAGGTGGGTCAGCCCCAGCATTTT. The chain is built from TRBV7-2 and TRBJ1-5, with no clear D. The CDR3 consists of 12 residues. CDR1 and CDR2 (germline): SGHTA, FQGNSA. The ends were cut back, 7 bases at V and 6 bases at J, with 10 bases in the middle. Variable domain in full (rest from reference TRBV7-2 and TRBJ1-5): GAGVSQSPSNKVTEKGKDVELRCDPISGHTALYWYRQSLGQGLEFLIYFQGNSAPDKSGLPSDRFSAERTGGSVSTLTIQRTQQEDSAVYLCASTEVGQPQHFGDGTRLSIL.

CDR3 nucleotide sequence: TGTGCCAGCAGCTTTCGGTCGCGAAGCACAGATACGCAGTATTTT. Its translation is CASSFRSRSTDTQYF. The chain uses TRBV5-4 and TRBJ2-3, with D hard to call. Trimming cost V 2 bases and J 0 bases, with 10 bases left between them. This CDR3 is 15 amino acids long. Germline V CDR1 and CDR2: SGHNT, YYREEE (reference sequence).

The chain recombines TRBV7-9 with TRBJ2-5, with 10 positions matching TRBD2. There are 19 residues in the CDR3. Germline loops: CDR1 SEHNR, CDR2 FQNEAQ (reference sequence). V trimming: 6 bases; J trimming: 3 bases; junction bases outside the gene matches: 19. The CDR3 DNA reads TGTGCCAGCAGGCATCCAAGATTAAGGAGCGGGAGGGTCGAAGAGACCCAGTACTTC. This sequence encodes CASRHPRLRSGRVEETQYF.

CDR3 in amino acids: CASRPTRQGANQPQHF. Written as DNA, the CDR3 is TGTGCCAGCAGGCCAACCCGACAGGGGGCAAATCAGCCCCAGCATTTT. The chain is built from TRBV28 and TRBJ1-5, with 10 bases identical to TRBD1. After removal of 6 bases from V and 4 bases from J, the junction contained 9 bases not matched to a gene. This CDR3 region has 16 residues. Germline CDR1 and CDR2: MDHEN and SYDVKM.

This clone was found once. The J gene is TRBJ1-1, the V gene TRBV7-9; 9 nucleotides match TRBD1. V lost 6 bases to trimming and J lost 7 bases; unmatched junction nucleotides: 12. Germline V gives CDR1 SEHNR, CDR2 FQNEAQ (reference sequence). The CDR3 totals 15 residues. The CDR3 loop is CASSWDRVVSGEAFF. CDR3 DNA: TGTGCCAGCAGTTGGGACAGGGTGGTTAGCGGTGAAGCTTTCTTT.

This chain uses TRBV19 with TRBJ2-7, with D possibly matching TRBD1 (6 bases). The CDR3 has 15 amino acids. Germline V lookup: CDR1 LNHDA, CDR2 SQIVND (reference sequence). V was shortened by 6 bases and J by 7 bases, with 22 bases between the two germline ends. The CDR3 reads CASREQGPSSREQYF. Here the CDR3 DNA reads TGTGCCAGTAGGGAACAGGGTCCCAGTTCTCGGGAGCAGTACTTC.

The J gene is TRBJ2-1, the V gene TRBV7-8; the match to TRBD2 covers 9 bases. The CDR3 consists of 16 residues. Germline V gene sequence: CDR1 SGHVS, CDR2 FQNEAQ. Germline trimming cut 1 base from V and 4 bases from J; bases unmatched to any gene: 5. The CDR3 loop is CASSLVALAGYNEQFF. CDR3 in DNA: TGTGCCAGCAGCTTAGTGGCCCTAGCGGGGTACAATGAGCAGTTCTTC.

The chain is built from TRBV2 and TRBJ1-4; 8 positions agree with TRBD1. J gave up 5 bases and V 3 bases, and 5 bases lay outside the gene matches. The CDR3 sequence is 15 residues long. Per germline, CDR1 SNHLY and CDR2 FYNNEI. The CDR3 here is CASSDRGPGNEKLFF. The CDR3, as DNA: TGTGCCAGCAGTGACAGGGGGCCAGGAAATGAAAAACTGTTTTTT.

The rearrangement links TRBV2 to TRBJ2-3; perhaps TRBD2 as D (5 bases). The germline gives CDR1 SNHLY, CDR2 FYNNEI. This CDR3 has 14 amino acids. The ends were cut back, 7 bases at V and 0 bases at J, with 11 bases in the middle. The CDR3 nucleotides read TGTGCCAGCATTGGTCGCGGGAGCACAGATACGCAGTATTTT. Its translation: CASIGRGSTDTQYF. Full variable domain (rest looked up from reference TRBV2 and TRBJ2-3): EPEVTQTPSHQVTQMGQEVILRCVPISNHLYFYWYRQILGQKVEFLVSFYNNEISEKSEIFDDQFSVERPDGSNFTLKIRSTKLEDSAMYFCASIGRGSTDTQYFGPGTRLTVL.

J is TRBJ2-7 and V is TRBV7-2; possibly TRBD2 for D (5 bases). The CDR3 has 15 amino acids. V lost 1 base, J lost 2 bases, and 12 bases lay in between. Germline assignment: CDR1 SGHTA and CDR2 FQGNSA. DNA of the CDR3: TGTGCCAGCAGCTTAGGAGCCGGGGATGCCTACGAGCAGTACTTC. Protein product: CASSLGAGDAYEQYF.

The chain links TRBV7-2 to TRBJ2-1; 9 bases match TRBD1. CDR3 length: 15 residues. Germline lookup yields CDR1 SGHTA and CDR2 FQGNSA. J was trimmed by 4 bases and V by 5 bases; bases with no gene match: 6. The CDR3 protein is CASSLDRGLYNEQFF. As DNA, the CDR3 is TGTGCCAGCAGCCTGGACAGGGGCCTATACAATGAGCAGTTCTTC.